The 23 T cell receptor beta chains in this list originate from one sample, sequenced in a study of cytomegalovirus exposure and HLA in healthy donors. In the PCR, 60 Vbeta and 13 Jbeta primers were used. Repertoires were generated with immunoSEQ multiplex PCR, while TCRdb's copy carries only in-frame clones and drops some. The sample lists more than 65,000 clones; 75% to 80% were seen once. Sequencing was performed on PBMCs. These receptors came from a female donor in good health and CMV-seronegative.

The chain joins TRBV5-1 to TRBJ2-7; D is undetermined. The CDR3 is 15 amino acids. CDR1 is SGHRS and CDR2 is YFSETQ in the germline V gene. With 0 bases removed from V and 2 bases from J, the gap between germline ends came to 12 bases. The CDR3 bases are TGCGCCAGCAGCTTGGCGTCTCCTGACACCTACGAGCAGTACTTC. As protein: CASSLASPDTYEQYF.

The V call is TRBV6-1, the J call TRBJ1-6; 8 nucleotides agree with TRBD1. The J segment lost 8 bases and the V segment lost 4 bases, leaving 13 bases of the junction unmatched. This CDR3 region has 17 residues. Germline V gene lookup returns CDR1 MNHNS and CDR2 SASEGT. The CDR3 coding sequence is TGTGCCAGCAGTGGACGAAAAGGTCAGGGGGCTGATTCACCCCTCCACTTT. Translation: CASSGRKGQGADSPLHF.

This clone was observed a handful of times. The V call is TRBV7-9, the J call TRBJ2-2, with TRBD1 identical over 9 bases. Germline CDR1 reads SEHNR; CDR2 reads FQNEAQ (reference sequence). This CDR3 spans 16 amino acids. V lost 2 bases, J lost 6 bases, and 7 bases stayed unmatched. The CDR3 loop is CASSLNGTGGAGELFF. Here the CDR3 DNA reads TGTGCCAGCAGCTTAAATGGTACAGGGGGCGCCGGGGAGCTGTTTTTT.

This chain joins TRBV29-1 and TRBJ2-5; maybe TRBD1 (5 bases). The CDR3 sequence is 12 residues long. Germline V gene lookup returns CDR1 SQVTM and CDR2 ANQGSEA. V dropped 4 bases and J dropped 1 base, with 7 bases sitting between them. As DNA, the CDR3 is TGCAGCGTTGCCAGGGCCCAAGAGACCCAGTACTTC. Translating gives CSVARAQETQYF.

The gene calls are TRBV2 and TRBJ2-7; 11 bases align to TRBD1. CDR1 and CDR2 (germline): SNHLY, FYNNEI. The CDR3 covers 15 residues. The ends lost 4 bases at V and 7 bases at J; junction bases unmatched: 9. In nucleotides, the CDR3 is TGTGCCAGCAGTGGACCCGGACAGGGGGCAGGGGAGCAGTACTTC. It specifies CASSGPGQGAGEQYF. The variable domain in full, completed from reference TRBV2 and TRBJ2-7, reads EPEVTQTPSHQVTQMGQEVILRCVPISNHLYFYWYRQILGQKVEFLVSFYNNEISEKSEIFDDQFSVERPDGSNFTLKIRSTKLEDSAMYFCASSGPGQGAGEQYFGPGTRLTVT.

This clone appeared a few times. CDR3 DNA sequence: TGCGCCAGCAGCCAGGGGATCGGGACAGGGGCCTACGAGCAGTACTTC. As protein: CASSQGIGTGAYEQYF. This sequence joins TRBV4-3 and TRBJ2-7, with 10 bases aligning to TRBD1. J was trimmed by 2 bases and V by 3 bases; bases with no gene match: 7. The CDR3 contains 16 residues. The germline CDR1 and CDR2 sequences are LGHNA and YSLEER.

The rearrangement joins TRBV18 to TRBJ1-5, with 7 bases aligning to TRBD1. Germline V gene sequence: CDR1 KGHSH, CDR2 LQKENI. After removal of 6 bases from V and 5 bases from J, the junction contained 7 bases not matched to a gene. This CDR3 is built from 14 residues. The CDR3 protein is CASSLDRTYQPQHF. The CDR3 nucleotides are TGTGCCAGCTCCCTGGACAGGACCTATCAGCCCCAGCATTTT.

A few counts support this clone. The chain recombines TRBV7-8 with TRBJ2-5; 10 nucleotides agree with TRBD1. CDR3 length equals 13 residues. CDR1 and CDR2 (germline): SGHVS, FQNEAQ. Trimming cost V 1 base and J 7 bases; bases outside gene matches: 0. Here the CDR3 reads CASSLGDRGTQYF. As DNA, the CDR3 is TGTGCCAGCAGCTTAGGGGACAGGGGGACCCAGTACTTC. Drawing the rest from reference TRBV7-8 and TRBJ2-5, the complete variable domain is GAGVSQSPRYKVAKRGQDVALRCDPISGHVSLFWYQQALGQGPEFLTYFQNEAQLDKSGLPSDRFFAERPEGSVSTLKIQRTQQEDSAVYLCASSLGDRGTQYFGPGTRLLVL.

This sequence joins TRBV30 and TRBJ2-7, with 7 bases lining up with TRBD2. CDR3 size: 13 residues. CDR1 is GTSNPN, CDR2 SVGIG, per germline (reference sequence). V lost 5 bases and J lost 1; bases outside the gene matches: 5. The CDR3 region has the DNA TGTGCCTGGGAGCGGGGCTCATCCTACGAGCAGTACTTC. Amino acid sequence: CAWERGSSYEQYF.

This clone was observed a handful of times. V is TRBV19 and J is TRBJ1-1; no definite D call. The CDR3 totals 19 residues. CDR1 LNHDA and CDR2 SQIVND come from the germline V gene (reference sequence). Trimming removed 7 bases from V and 6 bases from J, with 33 bases in between. The CDR3, as DNA: TGTGCCAGTACTGTAAATTCGGTTTGGACTCAGAACATAGGCGCTGAAGCTTTCTTT. Its protein is CASTVNSVWTQNIGAEAFF.

This clone has only a few counts. The rearrangement links TRBV28 to TRBJ2-7, with a tentative D call TRBD2 (5 bases). This CDR3 comprises 14 residues. The V gene's germline CDR1 is MDHEN and CDR2 SYDVKM. V was clipped by 2 bases and J by 5 bases, with 13 bases between them. The CDR3 region is CASSLLTLAHEQYF. CDR3 nucleotide sequence: TGTGCCAGCAGTTTACTCACCTTAGCGCACGAGCAGTACTTC.

V is TRBV9 and J is TRBJ1-1; D gene uncertain. The CDR3 has 13 amino acids. The germline V gene encodes CDR1 SGDLS and CDR2 YYNGEE. Trimming removed 0 bases at V and 6 bases at J, with 9 bases between. CDR3 in amino acids: CASSVGTVAEAFF. Written as DNA, the CDR3 is TGTGCCAGCAGCGTAGGAACAGTGGCTGAAGCTTTCTTT.

This sequence joins TRBV4-2 and TRBJ2-7; 11 bases map to TRBD2. The CDR3 is 19 amino acids. V lost 0 bases and J lost 0; bases outside the gene matches: 10. CDR1 and CDR2 from the germline V gene are LGHNA and YNFKEQ. The CDR3, as DNA: TGTGCCAGCAGCCAAGATCCAACTAGCGGGGGCGGCAGCTCCTACGAGCAGTACTTC. Translation gives CASSQDPTSGGGSSYEQYF.

The chain carries TRBV29-1 and TRBJ2-3, with 8 positions matching TRBD2. The CDR3 consists of 13 residues. The V gene's germline CDR1 is SQVTM and CDR2 ANQGSEA. V shed 7 bases and J 4 bases; nucleotides not matched to a gene: 7. CDR3 nucleotides: TGCAGCGGAGAGAGCGGGAGTTCAGATACGCAGTATTTT. Residues: CSGESGSSDTQYF.

This chain uses TRBV10-3 with TRBJ2-7; TRBD1 might be the D (5 bases). V gave up 3 bases and J gave up 6 bases, with 9 bases separating them. From germline, CDR1 is ENHRY and CDR2 SYGVKD. CDR3 size: 12 residues. The CDR3, as DNA: TGTGCCATCAGTGACAGGGTAGGCGAGCAGTACTTC. Translating it yields CAISDRVGEQYF.

This clone was observed a handful of times. The chain combines TRBV7-3 with TRBJ2-2; D may be TRBD1 (7 bases). Germline V gives CDR1 SGHTA, CDR2 FQGTGA. CDR3 length: 17 amino acids. V gave up 5 bases and J gave up 13 bases, with 29 bases separating them. Written as DNA, the CDR3 is TGTGCCAGCAGCCCAGATCGGAGGGGACAGCTCATGGGTGGGCTGTTTTTT. Residues: CASSPDRRGQLMGGLFF.

The rearrangement uses TRBV7-2 and TRBJ2-5; 7 bases are a match to TRBD2. Germline V gene sequence: CDR1 SGHTA, CDR2 FQGNSA. Germline trimming cut 5 bases from V and 5 bases from J; bases unmatched to any gene: 14. CDR3 size: 16 residues. CDR3 in DNA: TGTGCCAGCAGCCCGGGGGTGCGGGAGATCCGGGAGACCCAGTACTTC. It codes for CASSPGVREIRETQYF.

This sequence joins TRBV2 and TRBJ2-7; 12 bases match TRBD1. In germline, CDR1 is SNHLY, CDR2 FYNNEI. The CDR3 sequence is 16 residues long. The V segment lost 4 bases and the J segment 2 bases; nucleotides outside the gene matches: 6. CDR3: CASSGPGQGATYEQYF. CDR3 in DNA: TGTGCCAGCAGTGGTCCGGGACAGGGGGCAACCTACGAGCAGTACTTC.

This clone has more than one count but fewer than ten. The genes are TRBV19 and TRBJ1-1; 7 positions match TRBD1. CDR3 size: 14 residues. Germline CDR1 is LNHDA and CDR2 is SQIVND (reference sequence). J lost 6 bases, V lost 6 bases, and 10 bases had no gene match. The CDR3 loop is CASSPRTGESEAFF. CDR3 bases: TGTGCCAGTAGCCCTCGAACAGGGGAGTCTGAAGCTTTCTTT.

In its sample, this clone was seen once. J is TRBJ2-7 and V is TRBV5-1; 7 positions match TRBD2. This CDR3 is 16 amino acids long. The germline V gene encodes CDR1 SGHRS and CDR2 YFSETQ. V lost 2 bases to trimming and J lost 0 bases; unmatched junction nucleotides: 8. This chain's CDR3 is CASSLLASESSYEQYF. The CDR3, as DNA: TGCGCCAGCAGCTTACTAGCGAGCGAGAGCTCCTACGAGCAGTACTTC.

The V call is TRBV10-3, the J call TRBJ2-5; possible D gene TRBD1, 8 bases. The V end lost 6 bases, the J end lost 5 bases, and 16 bases lay between the germline ends. Looked up from germline, CDR1 is ENHRY and CDR2 is SYGVKD. There are 14 residues in the CDR3. For the CDR3, the DNA is TGTGCCATCAGGACAGGGGAGGGTGCTGAGACCCAGTACTTC. It yields the protein CAIRTGEGAETQYF.

The rearrangement joins TRBV9 to TRBJ2-7, with 8 bases matching TRBD1. CDR1 SGDLS and CDR2 YYNGEE come from the germline V gene. V shed 0 bases and J 5 bases; nucleotides not matched to a gene: 10. The CDR3 has 16 residues. The CDR3 DNA reads TGTGCCAGCAGCGTAGATGGACAGGGTATTGTGAACGAGCAGTACTTC. It specifies CASSVDGQGIVNEQYF.

The chain has TRBV2 and TRBJ2-1, with 9 bases fitting TRBD2. The V gene end was trimmed by 6 bases and the J gene end by 7 bases; junction bases not matched to a gene: 10. The CDR3 totals 15 residues. Germline CDR1 is SNHLY and CDR2 is FYNNEI. CDR3 residues: CASSPDSGRNNEQFF. The DNA for the CDR3 is TGTGCCAGCAGCCCTGATAGCGGGAGAAATAATGAGCAGTTCTTC.